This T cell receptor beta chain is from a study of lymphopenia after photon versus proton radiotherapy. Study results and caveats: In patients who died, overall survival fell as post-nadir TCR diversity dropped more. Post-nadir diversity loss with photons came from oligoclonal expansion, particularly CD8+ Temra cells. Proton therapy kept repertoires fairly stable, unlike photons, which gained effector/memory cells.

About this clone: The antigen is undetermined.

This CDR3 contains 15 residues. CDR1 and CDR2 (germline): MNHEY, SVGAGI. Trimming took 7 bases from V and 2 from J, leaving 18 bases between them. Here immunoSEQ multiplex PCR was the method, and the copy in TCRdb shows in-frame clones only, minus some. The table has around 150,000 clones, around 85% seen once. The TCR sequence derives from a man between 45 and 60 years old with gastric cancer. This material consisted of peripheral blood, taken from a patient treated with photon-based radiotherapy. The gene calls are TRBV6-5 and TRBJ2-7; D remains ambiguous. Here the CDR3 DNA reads TGTGCCAGCACCGAAACGCCAGGTGCAGCCTACGAGCAGTACTTC. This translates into CASTETPGAAYEQYF.